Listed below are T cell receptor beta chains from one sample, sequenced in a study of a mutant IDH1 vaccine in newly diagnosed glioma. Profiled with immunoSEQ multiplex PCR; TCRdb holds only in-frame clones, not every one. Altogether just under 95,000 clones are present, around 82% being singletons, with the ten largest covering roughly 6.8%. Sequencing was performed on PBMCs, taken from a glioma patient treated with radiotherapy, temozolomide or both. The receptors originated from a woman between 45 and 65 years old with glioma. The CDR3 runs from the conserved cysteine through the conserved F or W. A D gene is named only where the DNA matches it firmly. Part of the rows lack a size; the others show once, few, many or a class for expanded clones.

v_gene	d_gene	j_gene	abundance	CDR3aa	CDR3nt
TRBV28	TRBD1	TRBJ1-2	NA	CASSSPGQGDGYGYTF	TGTGCCAGCAGTTCACCCGGACAGGGGGACGGCTATGGCTACACCTTC
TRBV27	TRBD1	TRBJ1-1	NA	CASSRQGTMGTEAFF	TGTGCCAGCAGTAGACAGGGTACGATGGGCACTGAAGCTTTCTTT
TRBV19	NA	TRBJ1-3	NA	CASSPGPAGNTIYF	TGTGCCAGTAGCCCAGGACCGGCTGGAAACACCATATATTTT
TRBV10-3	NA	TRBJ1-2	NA	CAISSGVGYTF	TGTGCCATCAGTTCGGGGGTGGGCTACACCTTC
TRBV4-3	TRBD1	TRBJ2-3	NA	CASDPGQGTDTQYF	TGCGCCAGCGACCCGGGACAGGGGACAGATACGCAGTATTTT
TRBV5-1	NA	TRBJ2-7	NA	CASSLAGAGAASYEQYF	TGCGCCAGCAGCTTGGCGGGGGCAGGGGCGGCCTCCTACGAGCAGTACTTC
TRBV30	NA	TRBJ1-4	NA	CAWSVGLSGGKLFF	TGTGCCTGGAGTGTAGGGCTCAGCGGGGGAAAACTGTTTTTT
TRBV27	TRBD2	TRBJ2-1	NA	CASSLEGLADNNEQFF	TGTGCCAGCAGTTTAGAGGGACTAGCGGACAACAATGAGCAGTTCTTC
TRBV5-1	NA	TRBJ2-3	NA	CASSLNSPWVDTQYF	TGCGCCAGCAGCTTGAACTCCCCTTGGGTGGATACGCAGTATTTT
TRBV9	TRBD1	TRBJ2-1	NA	CASSARDRGINEQFF	TGTGCCAGCAGCGCCCGGGACAGGGGTATTAATGAGCAGTTCTTC
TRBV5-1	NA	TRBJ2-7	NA	CASSAAGTSSYEQYF	TGCGCCAGCAGCGCTGCCGGGACATCCTCCTACGAGCAGTACTTC
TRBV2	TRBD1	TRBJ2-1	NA	CASSEGQPPTNEQFF	TGTGCCAGCAGTGAGGGACAGCCGCCCACCAATGAGCAGTTCTTC
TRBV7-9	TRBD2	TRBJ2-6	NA	CASRPVPGGSSGANVLTF	TGTGCCAGCAGACCCGTCCCCGGGGGGAGCTCTGGGGCCAACGTCCTGACTTTC
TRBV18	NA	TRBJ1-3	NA	CASSPDPGITGNTIYF	TGTGCCAGCTCACCCGACCCGGGCATTACCGGAAACACCATATATTTT
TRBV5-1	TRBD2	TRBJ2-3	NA	CASSQTSDRTDTQYF	TGCGCCAGCAGTCAAACTAGCGACCGCACAGATACGCAGTATTTT
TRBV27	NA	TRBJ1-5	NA	CASSFRGQYSNQPQHF	TGTGCCAGCAGTTTTCGAGGACAGTATAGCAATCAGCCCCAGCATTTT
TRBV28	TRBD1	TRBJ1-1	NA	CASSLEGATEAFF	TGTGCCAGCAGTCTCGAGGGGGCCACTGAAGCTTTCTTT
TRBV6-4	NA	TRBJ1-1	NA	CASSMTMNTEAFF	TGTGCCAGCAGTATGACAATGAACACTGAAGCTTTCTTT
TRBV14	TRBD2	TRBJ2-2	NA	CASSEGLAGPGELFF	TGTGCCAGCAGCGAGGGACTAGCGGGGCCCGGGGAGCTGTTTTTT
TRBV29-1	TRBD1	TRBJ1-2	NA	CSVQQGAGGYTF	TGCAGCGTACAACAGGGGGCTGGAGGCTACACCTTC
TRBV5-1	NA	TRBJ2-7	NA	CASSSDKTPGEQYF	TGCGCCAGCAGCTCAGACAAAACTCCGGGCGAGCAGTACTTC
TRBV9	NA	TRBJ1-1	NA	CASSVESRAGTEAFF	TGTGCCAGCAGCGTAGAAAGTCGGGCAGGGACTGAAGCTTTCTTT
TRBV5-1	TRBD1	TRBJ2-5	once	CASSLGTGGRETQYF	TGCGCCAGCAGCTTGGGGACAGGGGGCAGGGAGACCCAGTACTTC
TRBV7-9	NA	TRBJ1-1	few	CASSLALNTEAFF	TGTGCCAGCAGCTTAGCACTGAACACTGAAGCTTTCTTT
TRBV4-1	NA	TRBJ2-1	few	CASSQGLSRGPNEQFF	TGCGCCAGCAGCCAAGGATTGTCCAGGGGACCCAATGAGCAGTTCTTC
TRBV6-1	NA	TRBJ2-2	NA	CASTLGRMNTGELFF	TGTGCCAGCACCCTGGGGAGGATGAACACCGGGGAGCTGTTTTTT
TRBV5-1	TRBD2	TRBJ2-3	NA	CASSLQLAGGTDTKYF	TGCGCCAGCAGCCTGCAACTAGCGGGGGGCACAGATACTAAGTATTTT
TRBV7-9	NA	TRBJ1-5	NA	CASIHPPGREDLQPQHF	TGTGCCAGCATCCACCCCCCGGGGAGGGAAGATCTGCAGCCCCAGCATTTT
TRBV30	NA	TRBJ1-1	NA	CAWSLRGLKNTEAFF	TGTGCCTGGAGTCTTAGAGGACTTAAGAACACTGAAGCTTTCTTT
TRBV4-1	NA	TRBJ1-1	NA	CASSHVTGIENTEAFF	TGCGCCAGCAGCCATGTCACCGGGATCGAGAACACTGAAGCTTTCTTT
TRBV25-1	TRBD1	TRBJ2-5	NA	CASRDRGRWETQYF	TGTGCCAGCAGAGACAGGGGGCGCTGGGAGACCCAGTACTTC
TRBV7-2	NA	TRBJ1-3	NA	CASSPTTPGTIYF	TGTGCCAGCAGCCCCACTACCCCCGGCACCATATATTTT
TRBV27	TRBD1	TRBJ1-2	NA	CASGRLGQYYGYTF	TGTGCCAGCGGACGTTTGGGACAGTACTATGGCTACACCTTC
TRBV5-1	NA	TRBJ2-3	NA	CASSPGALPVADTQYF	TGCGCCAGCAGCCCAGGGGCCCTCCCAGTGGCAGATACGCAGTATTTT
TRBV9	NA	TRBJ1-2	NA	CASSGYTGRNEHGYTF	TGTGCCAGCAGCGGATACACAGGGCGAAATGAACATGGCTACACCTTC
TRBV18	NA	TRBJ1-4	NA	CASSPENEKLFF	TGTGCCAGCTCACCAGAAAACGAAAAACTGTTTTTT
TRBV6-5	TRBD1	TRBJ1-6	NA	CASSPDRANSPLHF	TGTGCCAGCAGTCCCGACAGGGCCAATTCACCCCTCCACTTT
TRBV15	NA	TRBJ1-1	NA	CATSTTASEAFF	TGTGCCACCAGCACCACAGCTTCTGAAGCTTTCTTT
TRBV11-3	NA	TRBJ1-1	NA	CASSIGQKNTEAFF	TGTGCCAGCAGCATAGGACAGAAGAACACTGAAGCTTTCTTT
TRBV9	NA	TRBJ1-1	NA	CASNQGGTNTEAFF	TGTGCCAGCAACCAAGGGGGAACGAACACTGAAGCTTTCTTT
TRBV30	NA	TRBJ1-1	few	CAWSPYTEAFF	TGTGCCTGGAGTCCGTACACTGAAGCTTTCTTT
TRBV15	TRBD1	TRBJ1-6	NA	CATAGTVSSPLHF	TGTGCCACTGCCGGGACAGTTAGTTCACCCCTCCACTTT
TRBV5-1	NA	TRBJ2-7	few	CASSLGHGEEQYF	TGCGCCAGCAGCTTAGGGCACGGTGAAGAGCAGTACTTC
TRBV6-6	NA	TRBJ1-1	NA	CASSYLPNTEAFF	TGTGCCAGCAGTTACCTGCCGAACACTGAAGCTTTCTTT
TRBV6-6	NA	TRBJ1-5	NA	CASRRGMGGQPQHF	TGTGCCAGCCGGCGGGGGATGGGTGGACAGCCCCAGCATTTT
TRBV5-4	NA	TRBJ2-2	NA	CASSSSGRVNTGELFF	TGTGCCAGCAGCTCCTCGGGCAGGGTGAACACCGGGGAGCTGTTTTTT
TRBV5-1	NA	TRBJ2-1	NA	CASSPGAMPYNEQFF	TGCGCCAGCAGCCCCGGGGCAATGCCCTACAATGAGCAGTTCTTC
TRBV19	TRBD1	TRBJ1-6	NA	CASSVRGGQGDNSPLHF	TGTGCCAGTAGTGTTCGGGGGGGACAGGGGGATAATTCACCCCTCCACTTT
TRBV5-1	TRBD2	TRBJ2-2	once	CASSPSGGPNTGELFF	TGCGCCAGCAGCCCTAGCGGGGGCCCGAACACCGGGGAGCTGTTTTTT
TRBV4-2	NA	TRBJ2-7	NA	CASSLNLGSANEQYF	TGTGCCAGCAGCCTGAATCTAGGTTCTGCGAACGAGCAGTACTTC
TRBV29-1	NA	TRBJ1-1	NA	CSVRGERGMNTEAFF	TGCAGCGTTCGGGGCGAGAGGGGAATGAACACTGAAGCTTTCTTT
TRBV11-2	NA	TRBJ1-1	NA	CASTITGRPTEAFF	TGTGCCAGCACCATAACAGGGAGGCCCACTGAAGCTTTCTTT